Listed below are T cell receptor beta chains from one sample, sequenced in a study of blood T cell repertoires in COVID-19. Sequencing was performed with immunoSEQ multiplex PCR; in TCRdb, only in-frame clones are kept and a portion is missing. The sample shows 40,000 to 55,000 clones, approximately 78% of them seen only once. Sample: peripheral blood. Receptor source: a human donor with acute or convalescent COVID-19. The donor label of this sample is uncertain. The CDR3 runs from the conserved cysteine through the conserved F or W. Each record gives: clone size, CDR3 length, V gene, D gene, J gene, CDR3 DNA, CDR3 protein. D genes are given only for firm matches. Expanded clones get a size class; other rows say once, few or many, or leave the size out.

clone size: -; CDR3 length: 17; V gene: TRBV11-3; D gene: TRBD2; J gene: TRBJ2-3; CDR3 DNA: TGTGCCAGCAGCTTATTGCTAGCGGGCCGGGGCGCAGATACGCAGTATTTT; CDR3 protein: CASSLLLAGRGADTQYF
clone size: -; CDR3 length: 15; V gene: TRBV7-9; D gene: TRBD1; J gene: TRBJ2-5; CDR3 DNA: TGTGCCAGCAGCCATTATACGACAGGGCGAGAGACCCAGTACTTC; CDR3 protein: CASSHYTTGRETQYF
clone size: -; CDR3 length: 14; V gene: TRBV19; D gene: TRBD1; J gene: TRBJ1-4; CDR3 DNA: TGTGCCAGTAGTACGGGACAGGGGGGCGAAAAACTGTTTTTT; CDR3 protein: CASSTGQGGEKLFF
clone size: -; CDR3 length: 14; V gene: TRBV19; D gene: -; J gene: TRBJ1-1; CDR3 DNA: TGTGCCAGTAGTTTCACACACCAGAACACTGAAGCTTTCTTT; CDR3 protein: CASSFTHQNTEAFF
clone size: few; CDR3 length: 13; V gene: TRBV7-2; D gene: -; J gene: TRBJ1-2; CDR3 DNA: TGTGCCAGCAGCCCGGACAGTTACTATGGCTACACCTTC; CDR3 protein: CASSPDSYYGYTF
clone size: -; CDR3 length: 13; V gene: TRBV12-3/TRBV12-4; D gene: TRBD1; J gene: TRBJ2-1; CDR3 DNA: TGTGCCAGCAGACCGGGACAGTACAATGAGCAGTTCTTC; CDR3 protein: CASRPGQYNEQFF
clone size: -; CDR3 length: 16; V gene: TRBV4-3; D gene: TRBD1; J gene: TRBJ2-3; CDR3 DNA: TGCGCCAGCAGCCAAGAGGGACAGGGACTGACAGATACGCAGTATTTT; CDR3 protein: CASSQEGQGLTDTQYF
clone size: -; CDR3 length: 15; V gene: TRBV19; D gene: TRBD1; J gene: TRBJ1-2; CDR3 DNA: TGTGCCAGTAGTAGGAGGGACAGGGGGGACTATGGCTACACCTTC; CDR3 protein: CASSRRDRGDYGYTF
clone size: -; CDR3 length: 12; V gene: TRBV6-2/TRBV6-3; D gene: -; J gene: TRBJ1-1; CDR3 DNA: TGTGCCAGCAGTCATAAGGGGTATATTCGTGTCTTT; CDR3 protein: CASSHKGYIRVF
clone size: -; CDR3 length: 15; V gene: TRBV6-5; D gene: -; J gene: TRBJ2-6; CDR3 DNA: TGTGCCAGCAGTTACCAGGGGTCTGGGGCCAACGTCCTGACTTTC; CDR3 protein: CASSYQGSGANVLTF
clone size: -; CDR3 length: 16; V gene: TRBV6-1; D gene: -; J gene: TRBJ1-1; CDR3 DNA: TGTGCCAGCAGTGAAAGGGGGGGTAGTTTCGTAGGGAAAGCTTTCTTT; CDR3 protein: CASSERGGSFVGKAFF
clone size: -; CDR3 length: 16; V gene: TRBV9; D gene: TRBD1; J gene: TRBJ1-2; CDR3 DNA: TGTGCCAGCAGCGTAGATGGTAGAGGACAGGGGAATGGCTACACCTTC; CDR3 protein: CASSVDGRGQGNGYTF
clone size: -; CDR3 length: 14; V gene: TRBV7-2; D gene: -; J gene: TRBJ1-2; CDR3 DNA: TGTGCCAGCACCTTTACAGTTGCCAACTATGGCTACACCTTC; CDR3 protein: CASTFTVANYGYTF
clone size: -; CDR3 length: 16; V gene: TRBV6-2/TRBV6-3; D gene: TRBD1; J gene: TRBJ2-2; CDR3 DNA: TGTGCCAGCAGTTCGCCGGGACAGGGTGTGTCCGGGGAGCTGTTTTTT; CDR3 protein: CASSSPGQGVSGELFF
clone size: -; CDR3 length: 16; V gene: TRBV6-1; D gene: -; J gene: TRBJ2-2; CDR3 DNA: TGTGCCAGCAGTGAAGCGGGCATAGGGCGGGCCGGGGAGCTGTTTTTT; CDR3 protein: CASSEAGIGRAGELFF
clone size: once; CDR3 length: 16; V gene: TRBV4-1; D gene: -; J gene: TRBJ1-5; CDR3 DNA: TGCGCCAGCAGCCAAGAGAGGGCTGGGGTCAATCAGCCCCAGCATTTT; CDR3 protein: CASSQERAGVNQPQHF
clone size: once; CDR3 length: 16; V gene: TRBV14; D gene: TRBD1; J gene: TRBJ2-3; CDR3 DNA: TGTGCCAGCAGCCAAGCGGGACAGGGGAATTTGGATACGCAGTATTTT; CDR3 protein: CASSQAGQGNLDTQYF
clone size: once; CDR3 length: 14; V gene: TRBV10-3; D gene: TRBD1; J gene: TRBJ2-3; CDR3 DNA: TGTGCCACCAGGGGGCAAGAAGGCACAGATACGCAGTATTTT; CDR3 protein: CATRGQEGTDTQYF
clone size: -; CDR3 length: 15; V gene: TRBV29-1; D gene: -; J gene: TRBJ1-1; CDR3 DNA: TGCAGCGTTCACTCTGGTAGGGTTGTAGGGGATGAAGCTTTCTTT; CDR3 protein: CSVHSGRVVGDEAFF
clone size: -; CDR3 length: 16; V gene: TRBV10-3; D gene: TRBD1; J gene: TRBJ1-4; CDR3 DNA: TGTGCCATCAGCCCTTCCAAGGGGGCAGCTAATGAAAAACTGTTTTTT; CDR3 protein: CAISPSKGAANEKLFF
clone size: -; CDR3 length: 15; V gene: TRBV11-3; D gene: TRBD1; J gene: TRBJ1-1; CDR3 DNA: TGTGCCAGCAGCCCGCCCGGGACAGCCTACACTGAAGCTTTCTTT; CDR3 protein: CASSPPGTAYTEAFF
clone size: -; CDR3 length: 15; V gene: TRBV6-5; D gene: TRBD2; J gene: TRBJ2-7; CDR3 DNA: TGTGCCACCTCCTCGGGACTAGCGGGTCCCTACGAGCAGTACTTC; CDR3 protein: CATSSGLAGPYEQYF
clone size: few; CDR3 length: 16; V gene: TRBV19; D gene: -; J gene: TRBJ2-1; CDR3 DNA: TGTGCCAGTAGCCTAAAAGGAGGGCGCTGGGGCGATGAGCAGTTCTTC; CDR3 protein: CASSLKGGRWGDEQFF
clone size: -; CDR3 length: 13; V gene: TRBV7-2; D gene: -; J gene: TRBJ2-2; CDR3 DNA: TGTGCCAGCAGCTTCGAGGTTGGCGGGGAGCTGTTTTTT; CDR3 protein: CASSFEVGGELFF
clone size: -; CDR3 length: 15; V gene: TRBV28; D gene: TRBD1; J gene: TRBJ1-2; CDR3 DNA: TGTGCCAGCAGTTTGAGGGACAGGGGGCTCTATGGCTACACCTTC; CDR3 protein: CASSLRDRGLYGYTF
clone size: few; CDR3 length: 14; V gene: TRBV19; D gene: -; J gene: TRBJ1-5; CDR3 DNA: TGTGCCAGTAGTTTCCAGGAATCGAGCCAGCCCCAGCATTTT; CDR3 protein: CASSFQESSQPQHF
clone size: -; CDR3 length: 12; V gene: TRBV6-5; D gene: -; J gene: TRBJ1-5; CDR3 DNA: TGTGCCAGCAGGCGTAGTAATCAGCCCCAGCATTTT; CDR3 protein: CASRRSNQPQHF